The following is a TCR beta chain sequence with its context. Study members were between roughly 18 and 100 years old and lived in 20 to 25 US regions. In Cohort 3, a recovered donor had either two negative PCRs, clearance, or symptom resolution. This record comes from a study of blood T cell repertoires in COVID-19. Background on the study: Specimens from acute and convalescent COVID-19 originated in the United States, Italy and Spain.

Trimming cost V 6 bases and J 6 bases, with 9 bases left between them. Germline lookup yields CDR1 MDHEN and CDR2 SYDVKM. This CDR3 is built from 12 residues. Produced via immunoSEQ multiplex PCR; TCRdb's table is partial and in-frame only. This table has some 290,000 clones, over 85% appearing once. The genes are TRBV28 and TRBJ1-5; tentatively, D is TRBD1 (5 bases). Material for sequencing was PBMCs or T cells enriched from blood (not recorded which). The source of this sequence is a woman in her 30s who had recovered from COVID-19. CDR3 nucleotides: TGTGCCAGCAGCCCGGACATTCAGCCCCAGCATTTT. The encoded protein is CASSPDIQPQHF.